Presented here are 5 T cell receptor beta chains from one specimen sequenced in a study of cytomegalovirus exposure and HLA in healthy donors. PCR employed 60 Vbeta and 13 Jbeta primers. Only in-frame clones appear in the TCRdb table, and some are missing; sequencing was by immunoSEQ multiplex PCR. The table records about 110,000 clones, approximately 79% of them present only once. Sequenced input: PBMCs. These receptors were collected from a woman between 40 and 55 years old in good health and CMV-seronegative.

V is TRBV12-2 and J is TRBJ2-3; the table calls TRBD2, which could not be checked here. TRBV12-2 is noted as a pseudogene. The CDR3 covers 15 residues. The DNA of the CDR3 is TGTGCAAGTCGCCCGTTAGCGGGAAGCACAGATACGCAGTATTTT. This translates into CASRPLAGSTDTQYF.

The chain carries TRBV7-8 and TRBJ2-1, with TRBD2 matching over 7 bases. J gave up 4 bases and V 2 bases, and 14 bases lay outside the gene matches. The CDR3 extends over 18 amino acids. Looked up from germline, CDR1 is SGHVS and CDR2 is FQNEAQ. The CDR3 DNA sequence: TGTGCCAGCAGCTTAATTTCCCCCGCTAGCGGTTTATACAATGAGCAGTTCTTC. Translated: CASSLISPASGLYNEQFF.

The chain recombines TRBV29-1 with TRBJ2-7; D possibly corresponds to TRBD1 (5 bases). The CDR3 is 14 amino acids. Per germline, CDR1 SQVTM and CDR2 ANQGSEA. V was pared by 1 base and J by 7 bases, with 17 bases between. CDR3 sequence reads: CSVEVGQGIGEQYF. DNA of the CDR3: TGCAGCGTTGAAGTGGGGCAGGGCATAGGGGAGCAGTACTTC.

This clone was observed a single time. This sequence joins TRBV19 and TRBJ2-7, with D possibly TRBD1 on 6 matching bases. The V gene lost 3 bases and the J gene lost 4 bases, with 13 bases spanning the gap. The CDR3 sequence is 14 residues long. Germline loops: CDR1 LNHDA, CDR2 SQIVND (reference sequence). This CDR3 reads CASSMMGQEYEQYF. In DNA form, the CDR3 reads TGTGCCAGTAGTATGATGGGACAAGAATACGAGCAGTACTTC.

The V and J genes are TRBV4-3 and TRBJ1-1, with D uncertain. The length of the CDR3 is 16 residues. Germline CDR1 is LGHNA and CDR2 is YSLEER. Between the trimmed V and J ends, which lost 2 bases and 7 bases, there was a span of 20 bases. CDR3 residues: CASSQYLSEGHSEAFF. CDR3 coding DNA: TGCGCCAGCAGCCAATACCTTTCGGAGGGCCATAGTGAAGCTTTCTTT.